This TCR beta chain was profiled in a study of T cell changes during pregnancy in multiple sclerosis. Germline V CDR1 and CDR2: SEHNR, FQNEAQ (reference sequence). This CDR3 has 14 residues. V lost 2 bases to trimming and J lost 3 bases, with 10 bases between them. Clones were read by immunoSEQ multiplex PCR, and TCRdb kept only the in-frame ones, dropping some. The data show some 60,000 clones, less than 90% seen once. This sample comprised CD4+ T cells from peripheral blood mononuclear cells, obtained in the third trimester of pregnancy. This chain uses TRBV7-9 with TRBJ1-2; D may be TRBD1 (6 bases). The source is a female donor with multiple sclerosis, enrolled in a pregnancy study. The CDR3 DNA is TGTGCCAGCAGCTTACAGGGGCTCGACTATGGCTACACCTTC. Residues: CASSLQGLDYGYTF.